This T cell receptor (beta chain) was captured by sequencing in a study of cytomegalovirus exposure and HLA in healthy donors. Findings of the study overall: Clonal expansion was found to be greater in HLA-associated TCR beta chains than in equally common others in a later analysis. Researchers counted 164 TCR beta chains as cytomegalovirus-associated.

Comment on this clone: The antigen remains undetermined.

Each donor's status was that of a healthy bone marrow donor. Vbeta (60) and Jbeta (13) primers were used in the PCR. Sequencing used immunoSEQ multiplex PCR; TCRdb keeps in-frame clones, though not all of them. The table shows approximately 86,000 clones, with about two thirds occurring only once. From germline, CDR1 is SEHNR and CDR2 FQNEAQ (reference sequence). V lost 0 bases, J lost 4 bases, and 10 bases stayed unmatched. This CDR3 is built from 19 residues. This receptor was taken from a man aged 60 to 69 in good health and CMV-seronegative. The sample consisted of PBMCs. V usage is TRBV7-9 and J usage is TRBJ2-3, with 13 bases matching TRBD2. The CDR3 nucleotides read TGTGCCAGCAGCTTAGCCAACCTAGGACTAGCGGGGGCGGCAGATACGCAGTATTTT. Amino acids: CASSLANLGLAGAADTQYF. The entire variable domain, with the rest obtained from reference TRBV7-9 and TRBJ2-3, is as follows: DTGVSQNPRHKITKRGQNVTFRCDPISEHNRLYWYRQTLGQGPEFLTYFQNEAQLEKSRLLSDRFSAERPKGSFSTLEIQRTEQGDSAMYLCASSLANLGLAGAADTQYFGPGTRLTVL.